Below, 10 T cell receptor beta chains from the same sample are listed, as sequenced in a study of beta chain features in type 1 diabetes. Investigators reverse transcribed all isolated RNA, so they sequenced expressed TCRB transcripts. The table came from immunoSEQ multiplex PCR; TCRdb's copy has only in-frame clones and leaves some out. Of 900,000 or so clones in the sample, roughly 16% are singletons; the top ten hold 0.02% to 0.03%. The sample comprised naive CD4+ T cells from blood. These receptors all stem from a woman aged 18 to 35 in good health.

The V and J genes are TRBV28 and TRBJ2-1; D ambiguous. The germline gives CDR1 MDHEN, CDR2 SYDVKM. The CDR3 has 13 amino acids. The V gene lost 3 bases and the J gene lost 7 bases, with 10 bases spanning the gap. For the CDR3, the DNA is TGTGCCAGCAGTTTCGGGCTAGAGAATGAGCAGTTCTTC. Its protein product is CASSFGLENEQFF. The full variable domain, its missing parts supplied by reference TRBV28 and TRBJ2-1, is DVKVTQSSRYLVKRTGEKVFLECVQDMDHENMFWYRQDPGLGLRLIYFSYDVKMKEKGDIPEGYSVSREKKERFSLILESASTNQTSMYLCASSFGLENEQFFGPGTRLTVL.

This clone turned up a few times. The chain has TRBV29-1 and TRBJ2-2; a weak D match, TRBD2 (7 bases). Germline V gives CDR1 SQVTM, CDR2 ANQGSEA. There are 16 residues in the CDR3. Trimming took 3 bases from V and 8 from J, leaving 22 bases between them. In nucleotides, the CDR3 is TGCAGCGTTGAGAAGTGGGGGGGCGCCGGTTCTGGGGAGCTGTTTTTT. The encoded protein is CSVEKWGGAGSGELFF.

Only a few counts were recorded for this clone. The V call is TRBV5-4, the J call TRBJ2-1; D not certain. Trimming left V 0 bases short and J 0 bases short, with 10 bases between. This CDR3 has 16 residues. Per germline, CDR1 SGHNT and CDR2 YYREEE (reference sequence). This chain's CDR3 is CASSLGVVRSYNEQFF. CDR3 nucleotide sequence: TGTGCCAGCAGCTTGGGGGTCGTTCGCTCCTACAATGAGCAGTTCTTC.

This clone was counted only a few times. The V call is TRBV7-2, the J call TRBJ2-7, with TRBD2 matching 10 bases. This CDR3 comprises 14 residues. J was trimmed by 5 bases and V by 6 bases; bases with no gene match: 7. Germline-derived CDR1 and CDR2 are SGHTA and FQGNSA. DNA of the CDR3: TGTGCCAGCAGGGTAGCGGGAGGACCGCACGAGCAGTACTTC. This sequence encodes CASRVAGGPHEQYF. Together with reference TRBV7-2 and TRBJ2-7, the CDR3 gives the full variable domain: GAGVSQSPSNKVTEKGKDVELRCDPISGHTALYWYRQSLGQGLEFLIYFQGNSAPDKSGLPSDRFSAERTGGSVSTLTIQRTQQEDSAVYLCASRVAGGPHEQYFGPGTRLTVT.

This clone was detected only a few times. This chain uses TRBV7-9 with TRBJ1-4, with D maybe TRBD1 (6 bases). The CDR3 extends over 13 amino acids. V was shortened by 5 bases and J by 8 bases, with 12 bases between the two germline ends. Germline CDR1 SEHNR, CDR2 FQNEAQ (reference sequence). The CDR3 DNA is TGTGCCAGCAGCCAGGCCGGGACAGAAAAACTGTTTTTT. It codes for CASSQAGTEKLFF.

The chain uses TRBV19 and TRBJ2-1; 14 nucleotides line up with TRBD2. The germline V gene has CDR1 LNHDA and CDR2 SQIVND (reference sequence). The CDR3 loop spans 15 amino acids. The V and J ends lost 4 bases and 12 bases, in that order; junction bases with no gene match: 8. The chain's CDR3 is CASSRGTSGSWGQFF. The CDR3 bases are TGTGCCAGTAGTAGGGGGACTAGCGGGAGCTGGGGGCAGTTCTTC.

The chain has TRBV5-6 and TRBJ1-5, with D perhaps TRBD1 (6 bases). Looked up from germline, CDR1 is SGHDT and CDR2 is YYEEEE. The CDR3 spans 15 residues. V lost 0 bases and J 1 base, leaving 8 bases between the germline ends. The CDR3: CASSLDRASNQPQHF. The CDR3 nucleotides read TGTGCCAGCAGCTTGGACAGGGCGAGCAATCAGCCCCAGCATTTT. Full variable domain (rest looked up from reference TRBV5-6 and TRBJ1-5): DAGVTQSPTHLIKTRGQQVTLRCSPKSGHDTVSWYQQALGQGPQFIFQYYEEEERQRGNFPDRFSGHQFPNYSSELNVNALLLGDSALYLCASSLDRASNQPQHFGDGTRLSIL.

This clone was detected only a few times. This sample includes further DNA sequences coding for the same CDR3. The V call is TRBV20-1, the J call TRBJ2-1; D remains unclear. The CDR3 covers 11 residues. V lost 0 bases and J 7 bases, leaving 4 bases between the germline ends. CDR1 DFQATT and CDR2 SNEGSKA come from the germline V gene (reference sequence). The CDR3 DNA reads TGCAGTGCTAGAGATCCGAATGAGCAGTTCTTC. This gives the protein CSARDPNEQFF.

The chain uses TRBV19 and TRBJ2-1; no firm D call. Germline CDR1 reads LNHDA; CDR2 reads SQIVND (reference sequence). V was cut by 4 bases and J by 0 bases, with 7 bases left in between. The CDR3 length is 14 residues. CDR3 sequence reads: CASSRYLSYNEQFF. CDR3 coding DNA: TGTGCCAGTAGTAGGTACCTCTCCTACAATGAGCAGTTCTTC.

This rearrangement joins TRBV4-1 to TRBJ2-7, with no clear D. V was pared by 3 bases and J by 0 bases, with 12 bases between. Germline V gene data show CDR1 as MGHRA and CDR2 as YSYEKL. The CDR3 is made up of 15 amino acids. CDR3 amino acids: CASSHVMGSSYEQYF. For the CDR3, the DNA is TGCGCCAGCAGCCACGTTATGGGGTCCTCCTACGAGCAGTACTTC.